The rows below give T cell receptor beta chains drawn from one sample of a study of T-cell memory formation after mild COVID-19. TCRdb reanalysed the 5' RACE reads using MiXCR and keeps one entry per CDR3 protein. The sample includes about 200,000 distinct CDR3 sequences, over 7.5% of them seen just once. The sample consisted of PBMCs or a T cell subset sorted from them (not recorded which). The receptors were sampled from a young man who had mild COVID-19 (a few samples of this study predate the infection). Cell type and time point are not known. Each CDR3 is given with its conserved first and last residue. Clone size is not always given. Where it is, it says once, few, many or a class for expanded clones.

-	TRBV12-3/TRBV12-4	CASTRGNTQYF
many	TRBV10-3	CAISEPSSGGRVDEQFF
many	TRBV20-1	CSAREASGGRYEQFF
many	TRBV24-1	CATSGGRDTEAFF
-	TRBV5-1	CAGSFGQIQETQYF
many	TRBV5-1	CASSLNADRGSGLHF
few	TRBV24-1	CATSDLGTEQFF
few	TRBV20-1	CSARGDWAQYF
-	TRBV10-3	CAISESERPQHF
few	TRBV28	CASNERGPQETQYF
many	TRBV5-1	CASSQTGQGGEETQYF
-	TRBV12-3/TRBV12-4	CASSLGGRVSTGELFF
many	TRBV5-1	CASSSGQGRRGLYEQFF